Listed below are T cell receptor beta chains from one sample, sequenced in a study of cytomegalovirus exposure and HLA in healthy donors. Repertoires were generated with immunoSEQ multiplex PCR, while TCRdb's copy carries only in-frame clones and drops some. The sample has about 260,000 clones, around 90% seen once. Material for sequencing was PBMCs. The receptors stem from a woman in her thirties in good health and CMV-seronegative. Both conserved end residues are part of each CDR3. The order of the fields is CDR3 protein, CDR3 DNA, D gene, clone size, V gene, J gene. D genes are given only for firm matches. Clone size appears in some rows only: once, few, many, or a class for an expanded clone.

CDR3: CASSLEGPPEQYF; DNA: TGTGCCAGCAGCCTGGAGGGTCCACCCGAGCAGTACTTC; D: -; size: -; V: TRBV7-9; J: TRBJ2-7
CDR3: CASSLSDLILAGGAGELFF; DNA: TGTGCCAGCAGCTTAAGTGATTTGATATTAGCGGGAGGTGCGGGGGAGCTGTTTTTT; D: TRBD2; size: -; V: TRBV11-2; J: TRBJ2-2
CDR3: CASSFGQSTDTQYF; DNA: TGTGCCAGCAGCTTTGGACAGAGCACAGATACGCAGTATTTT; D: -; size: -; V: TRBV11-2; J: TRBJ2-3
CDR3: CSVKGRYQETQYF; DNA: TGCAGCGTTAAGGGGCGGTACCAAGAGACCCAGTACTTC; D: -; size: -; V: TRBV29-1; J: TRBJ2-5
CDR3: CARPGQGSNQPQHF; DNA: TGTGCCAGGCCGGGACAGGGTAGCAATCAGCCCCAGCATTTT; D: TRBD1; size: -; V: TRBV6-5; J: TRBJ1-5
CDR3: CASSVNAALQETQYF; DNA: TGTGCCAGCAGCGTAAATGCGGCCCTCCAAGAGACCCAGTACTTC; D: -; size: -; V: TRBV9; J: TRBJ2-5
CDR3: CASSTGTVNYGYTF; DNA: TGTGCCAGCAGCACCGGGACAGTTAACTATGGCTACACCTTC; D: TRBD1; size: -; V: TRBV6-6; J: TRBJ1-2
CDR3: CASSDRGRPYEQYF; DNA: TGTGCCAGCAGTGACAGGGGGCGTCCCTACGAGCAGTACTTC; D: TRBD1; size: -; V: TRBV28; J: TRBJ2-7
CDR3: CASSLVSGSSYNEQFF; DNA: TGCGCCAGCAGCCTCGTTAGCGGGAGCTCCTACAATGAGCAGTTCTTC; D: TRBD2; size: -; V: TRBV4-3; J: TRBJ2-1
CDR3: CASSSPDRLFHEQYF; DNA: TGTGCCAGCAGCTCCCCGGACAGGCTGTTCCACGAGCAGTACTTC; D: TRBD1; size: -; V: TRBV28; J: TRBJ2-7
CDR3: CASSLGTGEAFF; DNA: TGTGCCAGCAGCCTGGGGACAGGGGAAGCTTTCTTT; D: TRBD1; size: -; V: TRBV5-4; J: TRBJ1-1
CDR3: CASSFSGWEQYF; DNA: TGTGCCAGCAGCTTCTCAGGGTGGGAGCAGTACTTC; D: -; size: -; V: TRBV7-9; J: TRBJ2-7
CDR3: CASRTSGFTNEQFF; DNA: TGTGCCAGCAGGACTAGCGGATTTACAAATGAGCAGTTCTTC; D: TRBD2; size: -; V: TRBV2; J: TRBJ2-1
CDR3: CSVEGGGRNTIYF; DNA: TGCAGCGTTGAGGGGGGAGGAAGAAACACCATATATTTT; D: -; size: -; V: TRBV29-1; J: TRBJ1-3
CDR3: CASSLAGRDRGHEQFF; DNA: TGTGCCAGCAGCTTAGCAGGGCGGGACAGGGGACATGAGCAGTTCTTC; D: TRBD1; size: -; V: TRBV7-2; J: TRBJ2-1
CDR3: CASARMTGTGELFF; DNA: TGTGCCAGCGCCCGGATGACGGGGACCGGGGAGCTGTTTTTT; D: -; size: -; V: TRBV6-5; J: TRBJ2-2
CDR3: CASSETTREDTQYF; DNA: TGTGCCAGCAGTGAAACCACCCGGGAGGATACGCAGTATTTT; D: -; size: -; V: TRBV2; J: TRBJ2-3
CDR3: CASSYSGGTASYEQYF; DNA: TGTGCCAGCAGTTACTCGGGAGGGACAGCGTCCTACGAGCAGTACTTC; D: -; size: -; V: TRBV6-5; J: TRBJ2-7
CDR3: CAISELGLAGDGGETQYF; DNA: TGTGCCATCAGTGAGTTGGGACTAGCGGGAGACGGTGGAGAGACCCAGTACTTC; D: TRBD2; size: -; V: TRBV10-3; J: TRBJ2-5
CDR3: CASSPSGDEQFF; DNA: TGTGCCAGCAGCCCAAGCGGGGATGAGCAGTTCTTC; D: TRBD2; size: -; V: TRBV11-3; J: TRBJ2-1
CDR3: CARSLKGGEQFF; DNA: TGTGCCAGAAGCTTAAAAGGGGGGGAGCAGTTCTTC; D: -; size: -; V: TRBV5-3; J: TRBJ2-1
CDR3: CASSRGVNQETQYF; DNA: TGTGCCAGCAGCCGAGGGGTGAACCAAGAGACCCAGTACTTC; D: -; size: -; V: TRBV11-3; J: TRBJ2-5
CDR3: CASSPNRASAADLQFF; DNA: TGTGCCAGCAGCCCGAACCGGGCGAGTGCCGCCGACCTTCAGTTCTTC; D: -; size: -; V: TRBV7-3; J: TRBJ2-1
CDR3: CASSTGTSRSTGELFF; DNA: TGTGCCAGCAGCACCGGGACTAGCAGGAGCACCGGGGAGCTGTTTTTT; D: TRBD2; size: -; V: TRBV11-1; J: TRBJ2-2
CDR3: CASGMDPGANVLTF; DNA: TGTGCCAGCGGAATGGACCCTGGGGCCAACGTCCTGACTTTC; D: -; size: -; V: TRBV6-5; J: TRBJ2-6
CDR3: CSAQNAEAFF; DNA: TGCAGTGCCCAGAATGCTGAAGCTTTCTTT; D: -; size: -; V: TRBV20-1; J: TRBJ1-1
CDR3: CASGSMTGKTQYF; DNA: TGTGCTAGTGGTTCGATGACAGGGAAGACCCAGTACTTC; D: TRBD1; size: -; V: TRBV12-5; J: TRBJ2-5
CDR3: CASSFSTSGRFTDTQYF; DNA: TGTGCCAGCAGTTTCTCGACTAGCGGGAGGTTTACAGATACGCAGTATTTT; D: TRBD2; size: -; V: TRBV28; J: TRBJ2-3
CDR3: CASSSGTGTYEQYF; DNA: TGTGCCAGTAGTAGTGGGACAGGGACCTACGAGCAGTACTTC; D: TRBD1; size: -; V: TRBV19; J: TRBJ2-7
CDR3: CASSLSLAGEGYNEQFF; DNA: TGTGCCAGCAGTTTATCCCTAGCGGGAGAAGGCTACAATGAGCAGTTCTTC; D: TRBD2; size: -; V: TRBV28; J: TRBJ2-1
CDR3: CASSSSTGAGGRTGELFF; DNA: TGTGCCAGCAGCTCGTCGACCGGGGCAGGGGGAAGGACCGGGGAGCTGTTTTTT; D: TRBD1; size: -; V: TRBV13; J: TRBJ2-2
CDR3: CSARAGGGQYF; DNA: TGCAGTGCTAGAGCGGGGGGCGGGCAGTACTTC; D: -; size: -; V: TRBV20-1; J: TRBJ2-7
CDR3: CASSVEGQGSYGYTF; DNA: TGTGCCAGCAGCGTAGAGGGACAGGGCAGCTATGGCTACACCTTC; D: TRBD1; size: -; V: TRBV9; J: TRBJ1-2
CDR3: CASSFVSFAGGEQYF; DNA: TGTGCCAGCAGTTTTGTGTCTTTTGCGGGGGGCGAGCAGTACTTC; D: TRBD2; size: once; V: TRBV28; J: TRBJ2-7
CDR3: CASSQEGTPRNTQYF; DNA: TGTGCCAGCAGCCAGGAGGGGACTCCTCGAAATACGCAGTATTTT; D: -; size: once; V: TRBV4-2; J: TRBJ2-3
CDR3: CASSGRAGAEAFF; DNA: TGTGCCAGCAGTGGCCGGGCGGGGGCTGAAGCTTTCTTT; D: -; size: -; V: TRBV6-1; J: TRBJ1-1
CDR3: CSVVGGQGSYEQYF; DNA: TGCAGCGTTGTGGGGGGACAGGGCTCCTACGAGCAGTACTTC; D: TRBD1; size: -; V: TRBV29-1; J: TRBJ2-7
CDR3: CASSLGGGMNTEAFF; DNA: TGTGCCAGCAGCTTGGGTGGGGGCATGAACACTGAAGCTTTCTTT; D: -; size: -; V: TRBV5-6; J: TRBJ1-1
CDR3: CASSRSKAGVGEQFF; DNA: TGTGCCAGCAGCCGCTCCAAAGCGGGAGTGGGTGAGCAGTTCTTC; D: TRBD2; size: -; V: TRBV7-3; J: TRBJ2-1
CDR3: CASSFSPNYGYTF; DNA: TGTGCCAGCAGTTTCAGTCCTAACTATGGCTACACCTTC; D: -; size: -; V: TRBV27; J: TRBJ1-2
CDR3: CASSDETQYF; DNA: TGTGCCAGCAGTGATGAGACCCAGTACTTC; D: -; size: -; V: TRBV2; J: TRBJ2-5
CDR3: CASSSLQGVLSYEQYF; DNA: TGTGCCAGCAGCTCATTACAGGGAGTTTTATCCTACGAGCAGTACTTC; D: -; size: once; V: TRBV11-2; J: TRBJ2-7
CDR3: CASSLNGFYEQYF; DNA: TGTGCCAGCAGTTTAAACGGATTCTACGAGCAGTACTTC; D: -; size: -; V: TRBV27; J: TRBJ2-7